This T cell receptor beta chain was captured in a study of T cell responses to AZD1222 COVID-19 vaccine. The wider study: Analysis merged second doses at about 4 or about 12 weeks.

As regards this clone: Its antigen remains unknown.

CDR1 and CDR2 (germline): MNHNS, SASEGT. Trimming stripped 3 bases from V and 11 bases from J, with 17 bases between. This CDR3 comprises 14 residues. Study-level points and caveats: In all cases, repertoires were sampled only after the peak T cell response. Donors were mostly white British, more females; clonal diversity possibly underestimated.

Data came from immunoSEQ multiplex PCR; TCRdb stores just in-frame clones and leaves some out. The sample consists of about 85,000 clones, 80% to 90% of them appearing once. The chain links TRBV6-1 to TRBJ1-3; D remains ambiguous. This receptor was obtained from an adult in good health. The starting material was peripheral blood, obtained on day 0 of AZD1222 vaccination. The CDR3 region is CASSDRTLDRPIYF. CDR3 nucleotide sequence: TGTGCCAGCAGTGATAGAACCCTGGATCGGCCCATATATTTT.